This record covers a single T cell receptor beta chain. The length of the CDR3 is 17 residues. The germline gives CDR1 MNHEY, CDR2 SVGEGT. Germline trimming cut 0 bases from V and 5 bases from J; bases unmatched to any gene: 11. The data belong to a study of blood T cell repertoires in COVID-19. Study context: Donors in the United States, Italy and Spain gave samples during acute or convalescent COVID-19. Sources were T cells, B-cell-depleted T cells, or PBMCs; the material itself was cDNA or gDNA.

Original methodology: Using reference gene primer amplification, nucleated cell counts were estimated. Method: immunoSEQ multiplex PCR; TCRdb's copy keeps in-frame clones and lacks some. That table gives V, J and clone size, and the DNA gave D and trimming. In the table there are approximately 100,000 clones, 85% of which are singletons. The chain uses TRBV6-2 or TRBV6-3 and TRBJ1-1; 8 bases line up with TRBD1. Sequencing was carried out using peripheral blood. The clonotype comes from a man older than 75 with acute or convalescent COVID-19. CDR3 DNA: TGTGCCAGCAGTTACTCAGGACAGGGCATCTTTAGGACTGAAGCTTTCTTT. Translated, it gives CASSYSGQGIFRTEAFF.